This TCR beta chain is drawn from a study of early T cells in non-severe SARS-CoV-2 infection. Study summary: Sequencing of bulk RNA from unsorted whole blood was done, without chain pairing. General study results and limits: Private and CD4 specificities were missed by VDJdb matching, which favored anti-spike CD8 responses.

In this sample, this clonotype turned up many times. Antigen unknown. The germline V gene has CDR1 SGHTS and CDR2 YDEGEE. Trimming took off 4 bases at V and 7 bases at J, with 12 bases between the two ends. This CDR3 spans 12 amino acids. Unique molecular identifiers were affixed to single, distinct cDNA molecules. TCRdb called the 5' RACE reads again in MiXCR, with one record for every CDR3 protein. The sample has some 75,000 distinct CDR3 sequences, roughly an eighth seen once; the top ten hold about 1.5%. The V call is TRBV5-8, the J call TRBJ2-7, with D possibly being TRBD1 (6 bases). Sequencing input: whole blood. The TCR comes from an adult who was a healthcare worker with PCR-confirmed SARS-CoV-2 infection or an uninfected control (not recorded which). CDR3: CASSKTGWEQYF. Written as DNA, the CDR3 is TGTGCCAGCAGCAAAACAGGGTGGGAGCAGTACTTC.